These 10 T cell receptor beta chains originate from one sample sequenced in a study of blood T cell repertoires in COVID-19. Only in-frame clones appear in the TCRdb table, and some are missing; sequencing was by immunoSEQ multiplex PCR. In the table there are more than 200,000 clones, 86% of which are singletons. Sequenced input: peripheral blood. Source of these receptors: a woman in her forties or fifties with COVID-19, enrolled during active disease.

The V call is TRBV6-5, the J call TRBJ2-2, with D uncertain. V was pared by 7 bases and J by 1 base, with 10 bases between. CDR1 is MNHEY, CDR2 SVGAGI, per germline. The CDR3 has 14 residues. The CDR3 DNA sequence: TGTGCCAGCAAGTTACGGTGGAACACCGGGGAGCTGTTTTTT. As protein: CASKLRWNTGELFF.

Notes on this clone: Additional DNA sequences in this sample encode the identical CDR3. The rearrangement links TRBV6-5 to TRBJ2-7; weak D call: TRBD1 (6 bases). V was clipped by 8 bases and J by 0 bases, with 11 bases between them. The CDR3 loop spans 13 amino acids. Germline V CDR1 and CDR2: MNHEY, SVGAGI. The CDR3, as DNA: TGTGCCAGCTCCTCGACAGGCTCCTACGAGCAGTACGTC. It codes for CASSSTGSYEQYV.

The V gene is TRBV3-1 (or the pseudogene TRBV3-2), the J gene TRBJ1-5, with D perhaps TRBD1 (6 bases). The V end lost 4 bases, the J end lost 6 bases, and 19 bases lay between the germline ends. Per germline, CDR1 LGHDT and CDR2 YNNKEL (reference sequence). This CDR3 is 16 amino acids long. The CDR3 sequence: CASSPRRFQGTQPQHF. The CDR3 DNA reads as TGTGCCAGCAGCCCCAGGCGGTTTCAGGGGACTCAGCCCCAGCATTTT.

The V gene is TRBV30, the J gene TRBJ2-4, with no clear D. This CDR3 contains 12 residues. Germline V gene lookup returns CDR1 GTSNPN and CDR2 SVGIG (reference sequence). V lost 5 bases and J 5 bases, leaving 10 bases between the germline ends. CDR3 region: CAWSVVQNIQYF. The CDR3 DNA reads TGTGCCTGGTCGGTCGTTCAAAACATTCAGTACTTC. The whole variable domain, filled in from reference TRBV30 and TRBJ2-4, reads SQTIHQWPATLVQPVGSPLSLECTVEGTSNPNLYWYRQAAGRGLQLLFYSVGIGQISSEVPQNLSASRPQDRQFILSSKKLLLSDSGFYLCAWSVVQNIQYFGAGTRLSVL.

This rearrangement joins TRBV19 to TRBJ1-5; TRBD1 is a possible D gene (6 bases). The CDR3 consists of 18 residues. V lost 0 bases and J lost 0, with 15 bases in between. Germline CDR1 reads LNHDA; CDR2 reads SQIVND (reference sequence). The CDR3 DNA is TGTGCCAGTAGTATAGACGGGACACCCCTTTATAGCAATCAGCCCCAGCATTTT. This translates into CASSIDGTPLYSNQPQHF.

The V call is TRBV28, the J call TRBJ1-6; possible D gene TRBD1, 5 bases. The CDR3 runs to 15 residues. V dropped 2 bases and J dropped 3 bases, with 8 bases sitting between them. Germline V gene data show CDR1 as MDHEN and CDR2 as SYDVKM. The CDR3 loop is CASSLGGDYNSPLHF. The CDR3 DNA reads as TGTGCCAGCAGTTTAGGAGGGGACTATAATTCACCCCTCCACTTT.

The V call is TRBV6-2 or TRBV6-3, the J call TRBJ2-3; D is ambiguous. The CDR3 spans 14 residues. Trimming took off 6 bases at V and 1 base at J, with 11 bases between the two ends. From germline, CDR1 is MNHEY and CDR2 SVGEGT. CDR3 in DNA: TGTGCCAGCAGCCTCACTACGCGCACAGATACGCAGTATTTT. It translates to CASSLTTRTDTQYF.

This chain uses TRBV6-1 with TRBJ2-1; D unresolved. The CDR3 length is 15 residues. CDR1 is MNHNS and CDR2 is SASEGT in the germline V gene. V lost 3 bases, J lost 4 bases, and 13 bases lay in between. The CDR3 DNA sequence: TGTGCCAGCAGTGAGACTCGGTTCCCTTACAATGAGCAGTTCTTC. Amino acids: CASSETRFPYNEQFF.

The gene calls are TRBV27 and TRBJ1-5; 9 nucleotides agree with TRBD1. V shed 8 bases, J shed 7 bases, and the junction held 12 bases outside the gene matches. This CDR3 is 15 amino acids long. CDR1 and CDR2 from the germline V gene are MNHEY and SMNVEV (reference sequence). CDR3 DNA sequence: TGTGCCAGCCGCCCCGGGACAGGGTTTGTGCAGCCCCAGCATTTT. This codes for CASRPGTGFVQPQHF.

The V gene is TRBV5-1, the J gene TRBJ2-6, with 7 bases identical to TRBD1. Losses at the gene ends were 0 bases for V and 0 bases for J; bases not matched to a gene: 6. Germline CDR1 and CDR2: SGHRS and YFSETQ. CDR3 length: 18 residues. CDR3 protein: CASSLDGTAFSGANVLTF. In nucleotides, the CDR3 is TGCGCCAGCAGCTTGGACGGGACAGCTTTCTCTGGGGCCAACGTCCTGACTTTC.